A selection of T cell receptor beta chains follows, all from one sample in a study of blood T cell repertoires in COVID-19. Libraries were prepared by immunoSEQ multiplex PCR; TCRdb keeps only in-frame clonotypes and omits some of them. The table records some 250,000 clones, roughly 87% of them present only once. The sample comprised peripheral blood. The receptors derive from a man aged 55 to 70 who had recovered from COVID-19. CDR3s include the opening cysteine and the closing phenylalanine or tryptophan. A D gene is named only where the DNA matches it firmly. Rows may omit the clone size; those that give it use once, few, many or a size class.

>TRBV2|TRBD1|TRBJ2-5|once
TGTGCCAGCAGTCGTGACAGGGAAGAGACCCAGTACTTC
CASSRDREETQYF
>TRBV30|TRBD1|TRBJ1-2|NA
TGTGCCTGGGAACAGGGGAACTATGGCTACACCTTC
CAWEQGNYGYTF
>TRBV13|TRBD1|TRBJ2-3|NA
TGTGCCAGCAGCACCGGCGGGACAGGGTATGAAGATACGCAGTATTTT
CASSTGGTGYEDTQYF
>TRBV11-2|TRBD2|TRBJ2-2|once
TGTGCCAGCAGTTTTAGGACTAGCGGGGGTCCGGCCGGGGAGCTGTTTTTT
CASSFRTSGGPAGELFF
>TRBV11-2|NA|TRBJ1-6|NA
TGTGCCAGCAGCTTAGTAAGGCAGGGGAGTTCACCCCTCCACTTT
CASSLVRQGSSPLHF
>TRBV11-2|TRBD1|TRBJ1-2|NA
TGTGCCAGCAGCCCTGCGACAGGGGGCGGCTCTCTTGGCTACACCTTC
CASSPATGGGSLGYTF
>TRBV3-1/TRBV3-2|TRBD1|TRBJ1-2|NA
TGTGCCAGCAGCCGGACAGGGGGCGGTGACTATGGCTACACCTTC
CASSRTGGGDYGYTF
>TRBV7-9|TRBD1|TRBJ1-1|NA
TGTGCCAGCAGCCTTTGGGACAGAAACACTGAAGCTTTCTTT
CASSLWDRNTEAFF
>TRBV9|TRBD2|TRBJ2-5|NA
TGTGCCAGCAGCGTAGAGGGAGGGTCCACTCGGACCCAGTACTTC
CASSVEGGSTRTQYF
>TRBV18|TRBD2|TRBJ2-2|NA
TGTGCCAGCTCACCGAGGCCGGGACTAGACACCGGGGAGCTGTTTTTT
CASSPRPGLDTGELFF
>TRBV5-4|TRBD1|TRBJ2-7|NA
TGTGCCAGCAGCCCGGGCCAGGGGGAATTAAACGAGCAGTACTTC
CASSPGQGELNEQYF
>TRBV28|NA|TRBJ1-3|NA
TGTGCCAGCAGTGGGGCAGACTCTGGAAACACCATATATTTT
CASSGADSGNTIYF
>TRBV2|NA|TRBJ1-2|NA
TGTGCCAGCAGTGCAGAGGACACCTTCTATGGCTACACCTTC
CASSAEDTFYGYTF
>TRBV2|TRBD1|TRBJ2-7|NA
TGTGCCAGCAGTGCGGGTCAGGGGGCCATCGAGCAGTACTTC
CASSAGQGAIEQYF
>TRBV7-9|TRBD2|TRBJ2-3|NA
TGTGCCAGCAGCCCCGGGACTAGCGGTGCAGATACGCAGTATTTT
CASSPGTSGADTQYF
>TRBV5-4|NA|TRBJ2-7|NA
TGTGCCAGCAGCTTGCAGGACTCCTACGAGCAGTACTTC
CASSLQDSYEQYF
>TRBV18|TRBD1|TRBJ1-2|NA
TGTGCCAGCTCACCAGGACAGGGAAGTTACGGCTACACCTTC
CASSPGQGSYGYTF
>TRBV30|TRBD2|TRBJ2-7|NA
TGTGCCTGGAGTCATAGCGGGGGGGCACACGAGCAGTACTTC
CAWSHSGGAHEQYF
>TRBV5-1|TRBD1|TRBJ1-6|once
TGCGCCAGCAGCTTGGCACTTAATCCTACAGGGGGAACTTCACCCCTCCACTTT
CASSLALNPTGGTSPLHF
>TRBV3-1/TRBV3-2|NA|TRBJ2-2|NA
TGTGCCAGCAGCCAACGCCGGGACACTACGAACACCGGGGAGCTGTTTTTT
CASSQRRDTTNTGELFF
>TRBV6-6|TRBD2|TRBJ2-3|NA
TGTGCCAGCAAGGCCGGGGGGGGTGGCTCAGATACGCAGTATTTT
CASKAGGGGSDTQYF